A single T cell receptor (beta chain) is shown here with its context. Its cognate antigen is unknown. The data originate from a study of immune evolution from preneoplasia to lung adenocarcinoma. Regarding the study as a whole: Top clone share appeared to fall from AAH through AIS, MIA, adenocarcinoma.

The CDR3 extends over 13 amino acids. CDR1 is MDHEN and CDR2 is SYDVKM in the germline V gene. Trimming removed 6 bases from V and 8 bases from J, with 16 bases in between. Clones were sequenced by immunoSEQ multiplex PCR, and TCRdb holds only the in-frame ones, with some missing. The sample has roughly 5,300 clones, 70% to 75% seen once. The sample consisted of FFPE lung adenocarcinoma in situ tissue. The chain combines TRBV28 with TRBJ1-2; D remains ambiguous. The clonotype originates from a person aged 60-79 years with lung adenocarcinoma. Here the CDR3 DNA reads TGTGCCAGCAGACTCCCGGGGTTGGGGGGCTACACCTTC. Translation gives CASRLPGLGGYTF.